This T cell receptor beta chain was documented in a study of cytomegalovirus exposure and HLA in healthy donors. Study-level findings and limits: In vitro testing confirmed a few CMV-associated chains as specific for CMV antigens.

A multiplex PCR was run with 60 Vbeta primers and 13 Jbeta primers. TCRdb's copy holds only in-frame clones and misses some; the assay was immunoSEQ multiplex PCR. The profile covers 40,000 to 45,000 clones, with around 64% appearing a single time and about 9% taken by the ten largest. About this clone: Its antigen is as yet unknown.

V dropped 0 bases and J dropped 2 bases, with 10 bases sitting between them. Germline V CDR1 and CDR2: SEHNR, FQNEAQ (reference sequence). This CDR3 has 15 amino acids. In nominal health when sampled, donors likely had unrecorded immune exposures nonetheless. The clonotype was recovered from a human donor in good health. Sequencing used PBMCs. The J gene is TRBJ1-2, the V gene TRBV7-9, with D possibly TRBD1 on 6 matching bases. For the CDR3, the DNA is TGTGCCAGCAGCTTAGCCACAGGGTCGAACTATGGCTACACCTTC. The encoded protein is CASSLATGSNYGYTF.